This paragraph covers one T cell receptor beta chain sequence. Its antigen specificity is not known. Nothing much larger sits one base from this clone, and base qualities are not available. V has 4 bases trimmed and J has 3 bases trimmed; junction bases matching no gene number 7. For CDR1 and CDR2, the germline V gene (reference sequence) lists MNHEY and SMNVEV. The CDR3 covers 16 residues, taking in both the cysteine and the phenylalanine. Only CDR3 DNA remains: 48 bases, in frame from the first base. Peripheral blood CD8+ and CD4+ T cells from healthy donors, Susac syndrome patients and multiple sclerosis patients were profiled using high-throughput TCR beta sequencing. Multiple sclerosis controls were treatment-naive patients with stable or active relapsing-remitting disease fulfilling revised McDonald criteria. Bulk CD8+ and CD4+ T cells were purified by magnetic negative isolation, while CD8+ TEMRA cells were enriched using FACS. Blood was collected in EDTA tubes and processed within 24 hours, with PBMCs isolated through density gradient centrifugation. PBMCs intended for TCR sequencing were cryopreserved in liquid nitrogen and thawed later in a water bath at 37 degrees C. The sorted or isolated CD4+, CD8+ and CD8+ TEMRA cells reached a purity of at least 90%.

The data were taken from a study of CD8 T cells in Susac syndrome (dated by TCRdb to about 2019). With regard to the full study: Whether CD8+ T cell activation and differentiation in Susac syndrome was antigen driven was tested using repertoire sequencing. Clonality of the CD8+ T cell repertoire was compared between eleven to twelve healthy donors, about 14 Susac syndrome patients and 15 multiple sclerosis patients.

RNA was extracted using the RNeasy kit, and roughly 0.5 to 1 ug of the RNA was reverse transcribed with random hexamers. The immunoSEQ multiplex PCR assay, covering 54 Vbeta and 13 Jbeta segments, was used to amplify TCR beta CDR3 regions. PCR amplification bias was corrected by using a synthetic template baseline for primer optimization and computational correction. The authors' pipeline ran thus. Reads were annotated to V, D and J genes according to IMGT and were analyzed with immunoSEQ Analyzer, with only productive sequences retained. To calculate clonality, Shannon entropy was normalized by log2 of the number of productive unique sequences and then subtracted from one. For each patient and control, public and private clones were evaluated within the 100 most prevalent clones. Clones were defined as Susac-specific when absent from the healthy and MS cohorts, from some 1,100 published viral clones and from other ImmuneACCESS disease sequences. TCRdb reprocessing: public reads trimmed at Q25 with fastp, clones called with MiXCR, in-frame beta chains kept. Rows are combined by CDR3 protein, so each entry shows the most common genes and DNA. The V and J calls here are based on TCRdb, not the publication. Recorded for this sample are fewer than 350,000 distinct CDR3 sequences; 85% of them occurred a single time. The top ten clonotypes cover 0.2% to 0.25% of the sample.

Paper-wide results and their limitations: The TCR sequencing and HLA analysis was acknowledged to have included a relatively small number of individuals.

This sequence originates from a human donor with multiple sclerosis. Sequences were obtained from CD8+ T cells from PBMCs. The rearrangement combines TRBV27 with TRBJ2-3, and 10 junctional nucleotides match TRBD1. The sequenced DNA is TGTGCCAGCAGTTCCGACCGGGACAGGGGAACAGATACGCAGTATTTT. This gives the protein CASSSDRDRGTDTQYF.